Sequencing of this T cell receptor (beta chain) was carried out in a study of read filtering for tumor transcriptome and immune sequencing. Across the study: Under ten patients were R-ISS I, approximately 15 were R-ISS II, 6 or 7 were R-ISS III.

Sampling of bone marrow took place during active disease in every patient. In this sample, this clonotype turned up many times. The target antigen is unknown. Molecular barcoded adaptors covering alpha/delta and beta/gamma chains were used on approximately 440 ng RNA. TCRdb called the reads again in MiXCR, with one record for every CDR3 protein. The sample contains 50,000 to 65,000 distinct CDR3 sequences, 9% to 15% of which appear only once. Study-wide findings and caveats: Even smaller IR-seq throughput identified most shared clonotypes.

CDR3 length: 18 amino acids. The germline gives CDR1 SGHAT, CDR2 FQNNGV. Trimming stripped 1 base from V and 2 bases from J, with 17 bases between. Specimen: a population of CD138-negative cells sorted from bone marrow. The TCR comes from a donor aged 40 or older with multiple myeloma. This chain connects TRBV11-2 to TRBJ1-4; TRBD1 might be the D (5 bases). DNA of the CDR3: TGTGCCAGCAGCTTAGTTCCTTGGGGGTCGGGCACTAATGAAAAACTGTTTTTT. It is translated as CASSLVPWGSGTNEKLFF.